These 27 T cell receptor beta chains were sequenced from one sample in a study of T cell responses to AZD1222 COVID-19 vaccine. Sequencing used immunoSEQ multiplex PCR; TCRdb keeps in-frame clones, though not all of them. The data hold 83,000 or so clones, with 85% to 90% observed a single time. Material: peripheral blood, obtained 28 days after the second AZD1222 dose. Receptors originate from an adult who received the AZD1222 COVID-19 vaccine.

The table lists this clone with a count of one. V gene TRBV27 combines with J gene TRBJ1-2; D perhaps matches TRBD1 (5 bases). CDR3 length: 13 amino acids. Trimming took off 5 bases at V and 4 bases at J, with 11 bases between the two ends. Per the germline V gene, CDR1 is MNHEY and CDR2 is SMNVEV (reference sequence). In DNA form, the CDR3 reads TGTGCCAGCAGTCAGGGCAAATCCTATGGCTACACCTTC. It specifies CASSQGKSYGYTF.

The chain couples TRBV7-2 to TRBJ1-3; D is perhaps TRBD1 (6 bases). The CDR3 is 14 residues long. CDR1 is SGHTA and CDR2 is FQGNSA in the germline V gene. Trimming left V 3 bases short and J 8 bases short, with 14 bases between. DNA for the CDR3: TGTGCCAGCAGCTTTTGGGGGGCAGGGGACACCATATATTTT. Protein sequence: CASSFWGAGDTIYF. Full variable domain (rest looked up from reference TRBV7-2 and TRBJ1-3): GAGVSQSPSNKVTEKGKDVELRCDPISGHTALYWYRQSLGQGLEFLIYFQGNSAPDKSGLPSDRFSAERTGGSVSTLTIQRTQQEDSAVYLCASSFWGAGDTIYFGEGSWLTVV.

The genes are TRBV15 and TRBJ1-3, with D possibly matching TRBD1 (5 bases). The germline V and J ends were trimmed by 2 bases and 4 bases, with 15 bases remaining between them. Germline V gene sequence: CDR1 LNHNV, CDR2 YYDKDF (reference sequence). The CDR3 runs to 16 residues. The CDR3 coding sequence is TGTGCCACCAGCAGACTTACGCAGGGTCTAGGAAACACCATATATTTT. As protein: CATSRLTQGLGNTIYF.

This chain connects TRBV25-1 to TRBJ1-4; D call uncertain. This CDR3 contains 16 residues. The germline V and J ends were trimmed by 4 bases and 4 bases, with 16 bases remaining between them. Looked up from germline, CDR1 is MGHDK and CDR2 is SYGVNS. This CDR3 reads CASSVDQDYVNEKLFF. CDR3 in DNA: TGTGCCAGCAGTGTAGATCAAGACTACGTTAATGAAAAACTGTTTTTT.

The chain carries TRBV28 and TRBJ1-2, with D hard to call. The V gene's germline CDR1 is MDHEN and CDR2 SYDVKM. V shed 6 bases and J shed 0 bases, with 14 bases lying between them. The CDR3 runs to 15 residues. Here the CDR3 DNA reads TGTGCCAGCAGCCACCCAAAGCGAGCTAACTATGGCTACACCTTC. Its protein is CASSHPKRANYGYTF.

J is TRBJ1-1 and V is TRBV28; D might be TRBD1 (5 bases). Looked up from germline, CDR1 is MDHEN and CDR2 is SYDVKM. Trimming took 5 bases from V and 5 from J, leaving 9 bases between them. This CDR3 region has 12 residues. The CDR3 nucleotides read TGTGCCAGCAGTCCCGGGGGGACTGAAGCTTTCTTT. As protein: CASSPGGTEAFF.

This clone has a handful of counts. This rearrangement joins TRBV29-1 to TRBJ2-1, with no clear D. V was shortened by 3 bases and J by 3 bases, with 24 bases between the two germline ends. The CDR3 is 18 residues long. From germline, CDR1 is SQVTM and CDR2 ANQGSEA. CDR3 in DNA: TGCAGCGTTGATGGGTACGGCCGTCACCAAACTGACTACAATGAGCAGTTCTTC. Translated: CSVDGYGRHQTDYNEQFF.

V gene TRBV7-2 combines with J gene TRBJ1-5; D is perhaps TRBD1 (5 bases). The CDR3 runs to 15 residues. CDR1 SGHTA and CDR2 FQGNSA come from the germline V gene. V lost 5 bases and J 1 base, leaving 12 bases between the germline ends. For the CDR3, the DNA is TGTGCCAGCAGCGTACAAAAGGGGAGCAATCAGCCCCAGCATTTT. This sequence encodes CASSVQKGSNQPQHF.

Notes on this clone: This CDR3 is also generated by other DNA sequences in the sample. The J gene is TRBJ1-2, the V gene TRBV9; D remains unclear. Trimming removed 0 bases at V and 4 bases at J, with 7 bases between. The CDR3 consists of 13 residues. Germline values: CDR1 SGDLS, CDR2 YYNGEE. CDR3 in DNA: TGTGCCAGCAGCGTAGGAGACGGCTATGGCTACACCTTC. This codes for CASSVGDGYGYTF.

This sequence joins TRBV6-5 and TRBJ1-2; the match to TRBD1 covers 10 bases. The CDR3 covers 13 residues. J lost 4 bases, V lost 6 bases, and 2 bases had no gene match. CDR1 and CDR2 (germline): MNHEY, SVGAGI. The CDR3 sequence is CASRGTGAYGYTF. In DNA, the CDR3 is TGTGCCAGCAGGGGGACAGGGGCCTATGGCTACACCTTC.

The genes are TRBV19 and TRBJ2-2; the D gene is possibly TRBD2 (5 bases). The CDR3 loop spans 16 amino acids. V lost 3 bases and J lost 1, with 12 bases in between. CDR1 LNHDA and CDR2 SQIVND come from the germline V gene (reference sequence). Here the CDR3 reads CASSILFSENTGELFF. The CDR3 DNA follows: TGTGCCAGTAGTATCCTTTTTAGCGAGAACACCGGGGAGCTGTTTTTT.

This clone was recorded once. The CDR3 is CASSLTSGTSYEQYF. CDR3 in DNA: TGTGCCAGCAGTTTAACTAGCGGGACGTCGTACGAGCAGTACTTC. The chain links TRBV6-2 or TRBV6-3 to TRBJ2-7, with 10 bases identical to TRBD2. With V trimmed by 4 bases and J by 4 bases, 7 bases remained unmatched. The CDR3 extends over 15 amino acids. Germline V gene data show CDR1 as MNHEY and CDR2 as SVGEGT.

CDR3 bases: TGTGCCAGCAGCTTAGCGGGGGGTAGCTACGAGCAGTACTTC. It codes for CASSLAGGSYEQYF. The chain carries TRBV7-8 and TRBJ2-7, with D maybe TRBD2 (6 bases). From germline, CDR1 is SGHVS and CDR2 FQNEAQ. Trimming removed 0 bases from V and 3 bases from J, with 9 bases in between. The length of the CDR3 is 14 residues.

V and J are TRBV11-2 and TRBJ2-7; the D is unclear. The germline V gene has CDR1 SGHAT and CDR2 FQNNGV. This CDR3 is 10 amino acids long. The germline V and J ends were trimmed by 6 bases and 7 bases, with 7 bases remaining between them. Here the CDR3 DNA reads TGTGCCAGCAGTGTCGTGGAGCAGTACTTC. It encodes CASSVVEQYF.

The gene calls are TRBV9 and TRBJ1-2; perhaps TRBD1 as D (6 bases). Trimming pared 4 bases from V and 1 base from J, leaving 14 bases between. CDR1 is SGDLS, CDR2 YYNGEE, per germline. The CDR3 runs to 15 residues. CDR3 region: CASSRLSDSNYGYTF. CDR3 sequence (DNA): TGTGCCAGCAGCCGCCTATCGGACAGTAACTATGGCTACACCTTC.

The V and J genes are TRBV5-1 and TRBJ2-1; 8 nucleotides match TRBD1. The CDR3 runs 17 residues. Trimming took 2 bases from V and 3 from J; bases not matched to a gene: 10. Germline CDR1 SGHRS, CDR2 YFSETQ. The DNA of the CDR3 is TGCGCCAGCAGCTTTACCACAGGGGGTCCAAACTACAATGAGCAGTTCTTC. Protein sequence: CASSFTTGGPNYNEQFF.

The chain employs TRBV20-1 and TRBJ2-1, with D maybe TRBD1 (5 bases). Germline values: CDR1 DFQATT, CDR2 SNEGSKA (reference sequence). V lost 8 bases to trimming and J lost 6 bases, with 8 bases between them. This CDR3 contains 10 residues. The CDR3 protein is CSPGSNEQFF. The CDR3 DNA is TGCAGTCCAGGGTCCAATGAGCAGTTCTTC.

V gene TRBV27 combines with J gene TRBJ1-5; possibly TRBD1 for D (6 bases). The germline gives CDR1 MNHEY, CDR2 SMNVEV (reference sequence). The CDR3 runs to 14 residues. V was trimmed by 2 bases and J by 3 bases, leaving 8 bases between them. The CDR3 sequence is CASSLGGPNQPQHF. In DNA form, the CDR3 reads TGTGCCAGCAGTTTAGGGGGGCCCAATCAGCCCCAGCATTTT.

The chain couples TRBV28 to TRBJ1-5; D uncertain. The length of the CDR3 is 18 residues. Trimming removed 3 bases at V and 1 base at J, with 19 bases between. CDR1 and CDR2 (germline): MDHEN, SYDVKM. Here the CDR3 DNA reads TGTGCCAGCAGTTTTTTTCGTCTGGGGATCCAGAGCAATCAGCCCCAGCATTTT. It specifies CASSFFRLGIQSNQPQHF.

The rearrangement links TRBV19 to TRBJ2-2, with D maybe TRBD1 (5 bases). Deletions cut 3 bases from V and 2 bases from J, with 10 bases between. Germline assignment: CDR1 LNHDA and CDR2 SQIVND (reference sequence). The CDR3 is made up of 15 amino acids. The CDR3: CASSIGQGNTGELFF. In DNA form, the CDR3 reads TGTGCCAGTAGTATCGGCCAGGGAAACACCGGGGAGCTGTTTTTT.

V usage is TRBV27 and J usage is TRBJ1-2; 7 bases map to TRBD1. V shed 0 bases and J 5 bases; nucleotides not matched to a gene: 3. CDR1 and CDR2 from the germline V gene are MNHEY and SMNVEV (reference sequence). This CDR3 is 14 amino acids long. The CDR3 is CASSLSPTGYGYTF. The DNA of the CDR3 is TGTGCCAGCAGTTTATCCCCGACAGGGTATGGCTACACCTTC.

A single count supports this clone. This rearrangement joins TRBV28 to TRBJ2-5; D is undetermined. The V end lost 1 base, the J end lost 5 bases, and 8 bases lay between the germline ends. Germline V gene sequence: CDR1 MDHEN, CDR2 SYDVKM. This CDR3 comprises 13 residues. In nucleotides, the CDR3 is TGTGCCAGCAGTTTATTGAGTACGGAGACCCAGTACTTC. This gives the protein CASSLLSTETQYF.

The gene calls are TRBV25-1 and TRBJ2-7, with D perhaps matching TRBD1 or TRBD2 (6 bases each). CDR1 and CDR2 from the germline V gene are MGHDK and SYGVNS. This CDR3 is built from 14 residues. Trimming removed 5 bases at V and 7 bases at J, with 18 bases between. CDR3 protein: CASSHPGRGLEQYF. The CDR3 coding sequence is TGTGCCAGCAGTCATCCAGGCAGGGGACTTGAGCAGTACTTC.

This clone was picked up one time. The chain recombines TRBV2 with TRBJ1-3; no clear D. The germline V gene encodes CDR1 SNHLY and CDR2 FYNNEI. V lost 2 bases, J lost 7 bases, and 9 bases lay in between. The CDR3 has 13 residues. The CDR3 DNA reads as TGTGCCAGCAGTGAAAGGGAACAGAACACCATATATTTT. Translated: CASSEREQNTIYF.

The chain recombines TRBV4-1 with TRBJ2-1; 7 nucleotides agree with TRBD2. The CDR3 is 15 residues long. Germline lookup yields CDR1 MGHRA and CDR2 YSYEKL. The V segment lost 0 bases and the J segment 10 bases; nucleotides outside the gene matches: 9. Written as DNA, the CDR3 is TGCGCCAGCAGCCAAGATCTAGCGGCTGCCATGGAGCAGTTCTTC. This gives the protein CASSQDLAAAMEQFF.

This rearrangement joins TRBV5-5 to TRBJ1-6; unclear D gene. Trimming removed 4 bases from V and 5 bases from J, with 13 bases in between. The CDR3 is 15 residues long. The germline V gene has CDR1 SGHKS and CDR2 YYEKEE (reference sequence). In DNA, the CDR3 is TGTGCCAGCAGCCGATCTCCTAGGGATAATTCACCCCTCCACTTT. It is translated as CASSRSPRDNSPLHF.

This chain uses TRBV30 with TRBJ2-2; perhaps D is TRBD1 or TRBD2 (5 bases each). The CDR3 length is 17 residues. Between the trimmed V and J ends, which lost 4 bases and 6 bases, there was a span of 24 bases. CDR1 GTSNPN and CDR2 SVGIG come from the germline V gene (reference sequence). CDR3 nucleotides: TGTGCCTGGAAGGATGCCGGGCAGGGAGAGTTTTCCGGGGAGCTGTTTTTT. The encoded protein is CAWKDAGQGEFSGELFF.